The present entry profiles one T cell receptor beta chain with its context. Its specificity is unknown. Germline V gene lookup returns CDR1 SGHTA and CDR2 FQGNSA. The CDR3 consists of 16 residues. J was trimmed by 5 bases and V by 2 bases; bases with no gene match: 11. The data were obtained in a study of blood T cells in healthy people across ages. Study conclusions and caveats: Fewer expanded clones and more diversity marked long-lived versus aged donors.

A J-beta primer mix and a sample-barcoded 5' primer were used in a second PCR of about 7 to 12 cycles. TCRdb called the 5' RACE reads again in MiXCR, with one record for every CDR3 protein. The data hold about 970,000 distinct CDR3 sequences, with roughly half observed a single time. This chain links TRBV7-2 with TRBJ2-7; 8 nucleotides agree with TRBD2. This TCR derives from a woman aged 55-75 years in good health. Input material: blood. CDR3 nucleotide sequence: TGTGCCAGCAGCTTACAGGGCATGGCGGGAGGTCACGAGCAGTACTTC. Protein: CASSLQGMAGGHEQYF.